Listed here are 13 T cell receptor beta chains from one sample, sequenced in a study of identical twins. TCRdb fed the 5' RACE reads into MiXCR, producing one record per CDR3 protein. The top ten clones hold roughly 0.9% of a sample with 520,000 or so distinct CDR3 sequences, roughly 21% of them seen once. These data are also associated with another study on T cells expressing NK-cell markers.

The sequenced material came from CD4+ T cells sorted from blood. The receptors shown here come from a woman aged 18 to 35 in good health.

The J gene is TRBJ2-7, the V gene TRBV14; TRBD2 matches 7 bases. CDR1 is SGHDN and CDR2 is FVKESK in the germline V gene. This CDR3 spans 17 amino acids. The trim removed 0 bases at V and 2 bases at J, leaving 10 bases unmatched. The CDR3 DNA follows: TGTGCCAGCAGCCAAGATCCGATGGGGACTAAAACCTACGAGCAGTACTTC. The encoded protein is CASSQDPMGTKTYEQYF.

The genes are TRBV6-6 and TRBJ1-2; a possible D gene is TRBD1 (5 bases). The CDR3 length is 13 residues. Trimming pared 8 bases from V and 6 bases from J, leaving 16 bases between. The germline V gene has CDR1 MNHNY and CDR2 SVGAGI (reference sequence). In DNA form, the CDR3 reads TGTGCCAGCTCTAGTCGACAGCCCCATGGCTACACCTTC. Its protein product is CASSSRQPHGYTF.

The chain couples TRBV20-1 to TRBJ2-7, with 12 bases fitting TRBD2. The CDR3 spans 13 residues. CDR1 and CDR2 (germline): DFQATT, SNEGSKA (reference sequence). Trimming at V came to 5 bases and at J to 4 bases, leaving 3 bases not matched to a gene. CDR3 amino acids: CSAPTSGSYEQYF. The CDR3 region has the DNA TGCAGTGCTCCGACTAGCGGGAGTTACGAGCAGTACTTC.

The chain joins TRBV5-1 to TRBJ2-1; a possible D gene is TRBD2 (5 bases). Trimming removed 5 bases from V and 2 bases from J, with 14 bases in between. CDR1 is SGHRS, CDR2 YFSETQ, per germline. This CDR3 is built from 15 residues. The DNA of the CDR3 is TGCGCCAGCAGGTTTTCTCGGACTCCCTACAATGAGCAGTTCTTC. Protein: CASRFSRTPYNEQFF.

CDR3 protein: CASSTGPASGAFF. CDR3 sequence (DNA): TGTGCCAGCAGTACGGGCCCAGCGTCAGGAGCTTTCTTT. The rearrangement joins TRBV12-3 or TRBV12-4 to TRBJ1-1, with unresolved D. This CDR3 has 13 amino acids. Trimming took off 5 bases at V and 10 bases at J, with 17 bases between the two ends.

The chain employs TRBV6-5 and TRBJ2-1; 8 positions agree with TRBD2. The J segment lost 2 bases and the V segment lost 5 bases, leaving 5 bases of the junction unmatched. The germline V gene has CDR1 MNHEY and CDR2 SVGAGI. The CDR3 extends over 15 amino acids. The CDR3 here is CASSHRGGTYNEQFF. CDR3 in DNA: TGTGCCAGCAGTCACCGGGGGGGCACCTACAATGAGCAGTTCTTC.

The chain couples TRBV15 to TRBJ2-2; no reliable D call. The CDR3 consists of 14 residues. The germline CDR1 and CDR2 sequences are LNHNV and YYDKDF (reference sequence). V gave up 6 bases and J gave up 0 bases, with 8 bases separating them. CDR3 loop: CATRATPNTGELFF. The CDR3, as DNA: TGTGCCACCAGGGCCACCCCGAACACCGGGGAGCTGTTTTTT.

DNA of the CDR3: TGCAGCGTCGTGGACCCCGCCAGCACCATATATTTT. This gives the protein CSVVDPASTIYF. The rearrangement uses TRBV29-1 and TRBJ1-3; D unclear. Per germline, CDR1 SQVTM and CDR2 ANQGSEA. The V gene lost 6 bases and the J gene lost 9 bases, with 15 bases spanning the gap. The CDR3 is 12 amino acids. The full variable domain, rest sourced from reference TRBV29-1 and TRBJ1-3, is SAVISQKPSRDICQRGTSLTIQCQVDSQVTMMFWYRQQPGQSLTLIATANQGSEATYESGFVIDKFPISRPNLTFSTLTVSNMSPEDSSIYLCSVVDPASTIYFGEGSWLTVV.

This clonotype turned up a few times. This chain links TRBV20-1 with TRBJ2-5; D remains unclear. V lost 2 bases to trimming and J lost 1 base, with 11 bases between them. The CDR3 runs to 14 residues. Germline assignment: CDR1 DFQATT and CDR2 SNEGSKA (reference sequence). CDR3 loop: CSARWRPSQETQYF. The DNA for the CDR3 is TGCAGTGCTAGATGGCGACCATCCCAAGAGACCCAGTACTTC.

The sample holds a few counts of this clonotype. The rearrangement joins TRBV11-2 to TRBJ2-1, with D perhaps matching TRBD1 (6 bases). The CDR3 is made up of 13 amino acids. V lost 5 bases to trimming and J lost 5 bases, with 10 bases between them. The V gene's germline CDR1 is SGHAT and CDR2 FQNNGV. The CDR3, as DNA: TGTGCCAGCAGCCCCCGACAGGACAATGAGCAGTTCTTC. Its protein is CASSPRQDNEQFF.

The rearrangement uses TRBV24-1 and TRBJ2-1; D uncertain. Looked up from germline, CDR1 is KGHDR and CDR2 is SFDVKD. V lost 7 bases and J 7 bases, leaving 7 bases between the germline ends. The CDR3 consists of 11 residues. CDR3 DNA: TGTGCCACCAGAAAGGGTAATGAGCAGTTCTTC. It is translated as CATRKGNEQFF.

The rearrangement links TRBV15 to TRBJ1-3; D remains ambiguous. The CDR3 sequence is 14 residues long. V lost 2 bases, J lost 0 bases, and 5 bases lay in between. Per the germline V gene, CDR1 is LNHNV and CDR2 is YYDKDF (reference sequence). The CDR3 nucleotides read TGTGCCACCAGCAGACACCTCTCTGGAAACACCATATATTTT. It yields the protein CATSRHLSGNTIYF.

This clonotype was seen only a few times. The gene calls are TRBV20-1 and TRBJ2-3, with D perhaps matching TRBD2 (6 bases). Trimming stripped 7 bases from V and 2 bases from J, with 16 bases between. The CDR3 is made up of 14 amino acids. Germline CDR1 is DFQATT and CDR2 is SNEGSKA (reference sequence). The chain's CDR3 is CSVPNRGYTDTQYF. Here the CDR3 DNA reads TGCAGTGTCCCTAACCGGGGGTACACAGATACGCAGTATTTT.